The present TCR beta chain was sequenced within a study of cytotoxic CD8 clonotypes in ibrutinib-treated CLL. TCRdb keeps only in-frame clones here, not all; method: immunoSEQ multiplex PCR. The sample contains some 130,000 clones, over 75% of which appear only once. Study results and caveats: Clonality showed a rise at ibrutinib response that reversed toward baseline at progression.

This clone was seen only once. Its antigen is not identified. The sequenced sample was PBMCs, obtained after 24 months of ibrutinib treatment. The origin of this receptor is a human donor with chronic lymphocytic leukemia.

CDR3: CASANLRGASDTQYF. The CDR3 DNA is TGTGCCAGCGCTAACTTGCGGGGTGCATCAGATACGCAGTATTTT. The chain carries TRBV7-9 and TRBJ2-3; tentatively, D is TRBD2 (6 bases). Trimming removed 8 bases at V and 4 bases at J, with 19 bases between. CDR1 is SEHNR and CDR2 is FQNEAQ in the germline V gene (reference sequence). The CDR3 totals 15 residues.